This record covers a single T cell receptor (beta chain). This clone's antigen is unknown. No much larger clone exists at a distance of one base, and base qualities are not known. This sample is part of a study of CD8 T cells in Susac syndrome (dated by TCRdb to the late 2010s). Background for the entire study: Repertoire sequencing was used to test whether CD8+ T cell activation and differentiation in Susac syndrome was antigen driven. The study compared CD8+ T cell repertoire clonality among 12 healthy donors, around 14 Susac syndrome patients and roughly 15 multiple sclerosis patients.

RNA was extracted using the RNeasy kit, and about 0.45 to 1 ug of the RNA was reverse transcribed with random hexamers. The immunoSEQ multiplex PCR assay, covering 54 Vbeta and 13 Jbeta segments, was used to amplify TCR beta CDR3 regions. Bias from PCR amplification was corrected by using a synthetic template baseline for primer optimization and for computational correction. The study's own analysis went as follows. Only productive sequences were kept, with reads annotated to V, D and J genes according to IMGT and analyzed in immunoSEQ Analyzer. To calculate clonality, Shannon entropy was normalized by log2 of the number of productive unique sequences and then subtracted from one. For each patient and control, public and private clones were evaluated within the 100 most prevalent clones. A clone was defined as Susac-specific if it was absent from the healthy and MS cohorts, from 950 to 1,300 published viral clones and from other ImmuneACCESS disease sequences. TCRdb redid the processing of the public reads, applying fastp at Q25 and MiXCR, and retained in-frame beta chains. Identical CDR3 proteins give one entry, which carries the most common genes and DNA. The V and J calls here are based on TCRdb, not the publication. Counted in this sample were fewer than 65,000 distinct CDR3 sequences; approximately 92% of them appeared once. Clones ranked in the top ten supply roughly 0.2% of the sample.

Points the paper makes about the study in general: The TCR sequencing and HLA analysis was acknowledged to have included a relatively small number of individuals.

Peripheral blood CD8+ and CD4+ T cells from healthy donors, Susac syndrome patients and multiple sclerosis patients were profiled using high-throughput TCR beta sequencing. Healthy donors were age- and sex-matched controls. CD8+ TEMRA cells were enriched by FACS, while bulk CD8+ and CD4+ T cells were purified by magnetic negative isolation. Blood was drawn into EDTA tubes, processed within 24 hours, and PBMCs were isolated by density gradient centrifugation. PBMCs destined for TCR sequencing were cryopreserved in liquid nitrogen and later thawed in a 37 °C water bath. The sorted or isolated CD4+, CD8+ and CD8+ TEMRA cells had a purity of 90% or higher. The germline V gene sets CDR1 to SGDLS and CDR2 to YYNGEE. Spanning cysteine to phenylalanine, the CDR3 consists of 14 amino acids. CDR3 DNA only is kept here, 42 bases in frame from base 1. V is reduced by 2 bases and J by 1 base, leaving a spacing of 9 bases between them.

The sequencing sample was made of CD8+ T cells from PBMCs. This TCR was sampled from a human donor in good health. Recombination connected TRBV9 to TRBJ1-1; matching of 5 bases hints at TRBD1 as the D gene. The CDR3 reads as follows: CASSVGTKNTEAFF. The DNA sequence reads TGTGCCAGCAGCGTTGGGACTAAGAACACTGAAGCTTTCTTT.